This entry concerns a single T cell receptor beta chain. Trimming took 4 bases from V and 5 from J; bases not matched to a gene: 9. This CDR3 has 16 amino acids. Germline values: CDR1 MNHEY, CDR2 SMNVEV (reference sequence). In the original processing: For nucleated cells, counts were estimated from reference gene primer amplification. Only in-frame clones appear in the TCRdb table, and some are missing; sequencing was by immunoSEQ multiplex PCR. That table gives V, J and clone size, and the DNA gave D and trimming. The sample shows some 120,000 clones, 70% to 90% of them seen only once. The sample originates from a study of blood T cell repertoires in COVID-19.

The sample comprised peripheral blood. The receptor was isolated from a woman in her forties or fifties who had recovered from COVID-19. The chain recombines TRBV27 with TRBJ2-7, with TRBD2 matching over 12 bases. The CDR3 is CASSSWVTSGSHEQYF. The CDR3 DNA is TGTGCCAGCAGTTCATGGGTGACTAGCGGGAGCCACGAGCAGTACTTC.